This T cell receptor (beta chain) was captured in a study of T cell responses to AZD1222 COVID-19 vaccine (dated by TCRdb to about 2021). In the study overall: A total of 233 trial participants underwent TCR sequencing, of whom about 210 received two doses of AZD1222 and about 25 received two doses of the MenACWY control vaccine. Trial participants were enrolled by age into 18-55, 56-69 and 70-plus year subgroups, with about 150, 28 and 57 TCR-sequenced participants respectively. Paper-wide results and their limitations: Because no day 14 peak-response samples were available, the repertoires could be characterized only after the peak T cell response. The 56-69-year group was small, and its depth increase did not reach significance, likely because of low power. Conclusions about previously exposed vaccinees are limited because only five to seven AZD1222 recipients were SARS-CoV-2 seropositive at baseline. A significant rise in spike-specific TCR breadth and depth was observed after two AZD1222 doses relative to day 0 and relative to MenACWY recipients. Participants were mostly white British, with more females than males. The authors suggested clonal diversity may have been underestimated. CD4 TCRs associated with the vaccine covered the entire spike protein, and the dominant responses were in regions 160-218 and 743-854. Reportedly, close to half of the unique spike-specific TCRs recognized epitopes lying outside the regions that are mutated in the B.1.351 and B.1.1.7 variants.

The time point label for this specimen denotes: about 28 days (+/-7) after the second vaccine dose. Because spike-specific TCR depth and breadth did not differ between the two schedules, AZD1222 recipients who got a second dose at roughly 4 weeks were pooled with those who got a second dose at roughly 12 weeks. Vaccinee samples were obtained from the UK trials COV001 and COV002, which included a single-blind randomized controlled phase 2/3 trial of AZD1222 (ChAdOx1 nCoV-19) in healthy adults. For TCRbeta chain sequencing, PBMC samples from trial participants were taken at day 0 and at day 28 after the second dose. From the cysteine up to the phenylalanine, the CDR3 has a length of 12 residues. The read is trimmed to its CDR3 DNA, 36 bases read in frame from base 1. V is shortened by 2 bases, J by 6 bases, and the region joining them spans 5 bases. The germline V gene gives CDR1 as MRHNA and CDR2 as SNTAGT.

About this clone itself: Its specific antigen is unknown. Within one base of it there is no much larger clone, and no base qualities were kept.

The CDR3 regions of human TCRbeta chains were analyzed by immunosequencing. The authors' analysis ran thus. TCRs in the repertoires were matched against a reference library of SARS-CoV-2-specific TCRs that had been generated with the MIRA antigen-specificity platform. Breadth was defined as the fraction of unique TCRs that were SARS-CoV-2-associated, and depth was defined as the fraction of total T cells that were SARS-CoV-2-associated. Using the MIRA data, each spike-specific TCR was mapped to the spike region that the TCR reacts to and placed in a CD4 or CD8 class. Log10-transformed breadth and depth values were compared by one-way ANOVA with Sidak's multiple comparisons tests. Sourced from immuneACCESS, this table was stored by TCRdb with only in-frame sequences that have V and J called. A share of the clones is absent; for the studies checked, an unresolved V gene accounts for under half, and the remainder has no known explanation. The V and J calls and clone size are taken from that table; D and trimming were inferred from the DNA. In all, the sample holds 110,000 or so clones, and approximately 88% of those were seen once. Of the sample, about 6% is held by the ten largest clones.

The sequence derives from an adult who received the AZD1222 COVID-19 vaccine. The chain is made from TRBV6-4 and TRBJ2-1, with no confidently assigned D gene. The sample consisted of peripheral blood, taken 28 days after the second AZD1222 dose. The sequence in DNA is TGTGCCAGCAGTGACGACGTCAATGAGCAGTTCTTC. Its translation reads: CASSDDVNEQFF.